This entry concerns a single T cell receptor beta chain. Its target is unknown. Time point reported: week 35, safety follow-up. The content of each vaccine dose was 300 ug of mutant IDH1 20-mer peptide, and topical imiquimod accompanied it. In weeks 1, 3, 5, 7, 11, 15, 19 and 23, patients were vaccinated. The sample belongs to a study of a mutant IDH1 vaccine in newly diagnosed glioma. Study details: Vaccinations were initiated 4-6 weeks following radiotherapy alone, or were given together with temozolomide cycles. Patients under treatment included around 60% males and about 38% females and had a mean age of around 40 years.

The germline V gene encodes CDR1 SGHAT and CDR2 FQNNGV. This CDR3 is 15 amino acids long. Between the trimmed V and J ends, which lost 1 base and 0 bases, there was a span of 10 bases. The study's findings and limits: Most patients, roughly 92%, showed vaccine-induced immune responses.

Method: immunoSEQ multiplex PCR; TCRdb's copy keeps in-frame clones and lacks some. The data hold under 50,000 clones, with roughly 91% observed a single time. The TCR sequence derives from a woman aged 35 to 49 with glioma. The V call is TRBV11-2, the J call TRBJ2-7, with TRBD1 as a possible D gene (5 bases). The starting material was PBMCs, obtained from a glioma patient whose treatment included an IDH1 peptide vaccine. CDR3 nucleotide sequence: TGTGCCAGCAGCTTAGTACTGGACACCTCCTACGAGCAGTACTTC. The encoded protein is CASSLVLDTSYEQYF.